Listed below are T cell receptor beta chains from one sample, sequenced in a study of early T cells in non-severe SARS-CoV-2 infection. MiXCR, applied by TCRdb to the 5' RACE reads, yields one record per CDR3 protein. In the table there are some 57,000 distinct CDR3 sequences, 7.5% to 9.5% of which are singletons. The sample consisted of whole blood. The receptors originated from an adult who was a healthcare worker with PCR-confirmed SARS-CoV-2 infection or an uninfected control (not recorded which). Both conserved end residues are part of each CDR3. The D gene is left open where the match is weak. Clone size is given for some rows only: seen once, a few or many times, or a class if the clone is expanded.

V gene	J gene	D gene	clone size	CDR3 protein	CDR3 DNA
TRBV19	TRBJ2-6	NA	many	CASSIRSSGANVLTF	TGTGCCAGTAGTATCCGAAGCTCTGGGGCCAACGTCCTGACTTTC
TRBV11-2	TRBJ2-7	NA	few	CASSLGPLYEQYF	TGTGCCAGCAGCTTAGGCCCGTTATACGAGCAGTACTTC
TRBV18	TRBJ1-1	NA	NA	CASSQGFTEAFF	TGTGCCAGCTCCCAGGGGTTCACTGAAGCTTTCTTT
TRBV12-3/TRBV12-4	TRBJ1-2	NA	many	CASSRDTYGYTF	TGTGCCAGCAGCCGGGACACTTATGGCTACACCTTC
TRBV20-1	TRBJ2-2	TRBD1	few	CSAQTGGPGELFF	TGCAGTGCCCAGACAGGGGGTCCCGGGGAGCTGTTTTTT
TRBV9	TRBJ2-7	NA	NA	CASSVGLSYYEQYF	TGTGCCAGCAGCGTTGGATTGTCCTACTACGAGCAGTACTTC
TRBV5-1	TRBJ2-7	NA	NA	CASSLEGTPYEQYF	TGCGCCAGCAGCTTGGAGGGGACCCCCTACGAGCAGTACTTC
TRBV20-1	TRBJ1-4	NA	NA	CSARDRVTTNEKLFF	TGCAGTGCTAGAGATCGCGTTACAACTAATGAAAAACTGTTTTTT
TRBV19	TRBJ2-3	NA	few	CASSIGSGRGRTTDTQYF	TGTGCCAGTAGTATAGGTTCTGGTCGGGGGAGGACCACAGATACGCAGTATTTT
TRBV5-1	TRBJ2-1	NA	many	CASSISSGEQFF	TGCGCCAGCAGCATTTCGAGCGGTGAGCAGTTCTTC
TRBV11-3	TRBJ1-4	TRBD1	few	CASSHSRGKDEKLFF	TGTGCCAGCAGCCACTCCAGGGGGAAGGATGAAAAACTGTTTTTT
TRBV4-1	TRBJ2-1	NA	NA	CASSRVSLEEQFF	TGCGCCAGCAGCCGAGTAAGCTTGGAGGAGCAGTTCTTC
TRBV12-3/TRBV12-4	TRBJ2-7	NA	few	CASSLSPHEQYF	TGTGCCAGCAGTTTGTCCCCCCACGAGCAGTACTTC
TRBV5-4	TRBJ2-7	NA	NA	CASSTPSGLTYEQYF	TGTGCCAGCAGTACCCCGAGCGGGCTTACCTACGAGCAGTACTTC
TRBV5-1	TRBJ2-1	TRBD1	few	CASSQTGAPSYNEQFF	TGCGCCAGCAGCCAAACAGGGGCCCCCTCCTACAATGAGCAGTTCTTC
TRBV12-5	TRBJ2-1	TRBD1	few	CASGLDRAHYNEQFF	TGTGCTAGTGGTCTGGACAGGGCGCACTACAATGAGCAGTTCTTC
TRBV19	TRBJ2-7	NA	NA	CASSIYKGSRGEQYF	TGTGCCAGTAGTATCTATAAAGGTTCCCGCGGCGAGCAGTACTTC
TRBV13	TRBJ2-1	NA	NA	CASSLGAWGANNEQFF	TGTGCCAGCAGCTTAGGTGCGTGGGGGGCGAACAATGAGCAGTTCTTC
TRBV12-3/TRBV12-4	TRBJ1-1	NA	few	CASSLTGDTEAFF	TGTGCCAGCAGTTTGACGGGAGACACTGAAGCTTTCTTT
TRBV9	TRBJ1-2	NA	few	CASSVGRSDGYTF	TGTGCCAGCAGCGTGGGCAGGTCGGATGGCTACACCTTC
TRBV15	TRBJ1-2	NA	few	CATSRVQDRYGYTF	TGTGCCACCAGCAGAGTTCAGGATCGCTATGGCTACACCTTC
TRBV11-2	TRBJ1-6	NA	many	CASTTGNSPLHF	TGTGCCAGTACCACAGGGAATTCACCCCTCCACTTT
TRBV30	TRBJ2-3	NA	many	CAWSRETTTDTQYF	TGTGCCTGGAGTAGAGAGACTACCACAGATACGCAGTATTTT
TRBV4-2	TRBJ1-4	NA	many	CASSQDTGNEKLFF	TGTGCCAGCAGCCAAGATACAGGGAACGAAAAACTGTTTTTT
TRBV11-3	TRBJ2-3	NA	NA	CARQMNDTQYF	TGTGCCAGACAAATGAACGATACGCAGTATTTT
TRBV10-3	TRBJ2-1	NA	few	CAISVGSSYNEQFF	TGTGCCATCAGTGTCGGGAGCTCCTACAATGAGCAGTTCTTC
TRBV7-7	TRBJ2-7	NA	NA	CASSLTPDYEQYF	TGTGCTAGCAGCTTAACCCCCGACTACGAGCAGTACTTC